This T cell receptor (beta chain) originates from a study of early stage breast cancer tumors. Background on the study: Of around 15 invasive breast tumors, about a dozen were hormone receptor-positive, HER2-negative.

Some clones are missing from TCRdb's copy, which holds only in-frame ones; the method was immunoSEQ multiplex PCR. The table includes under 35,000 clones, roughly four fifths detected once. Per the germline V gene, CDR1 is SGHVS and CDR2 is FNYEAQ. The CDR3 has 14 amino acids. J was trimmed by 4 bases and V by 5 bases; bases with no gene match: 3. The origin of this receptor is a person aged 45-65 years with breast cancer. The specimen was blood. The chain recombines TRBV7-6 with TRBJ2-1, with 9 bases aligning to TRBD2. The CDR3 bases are TGTGCCAGCAGCCTTAGCGGGAGTTACAATGAGCAGTTCTTC. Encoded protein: CASSLSGSYNEQFF.